This T cell receptor beta chain was retrieved from a study of shared clonotypes between healthy human individuals. With respect to this clone: A far larger clone is just one base off, so this is likely a read error.

Sequencing was at deep level. Profiling relied on immunoSEQ multiplex PCR, and the TCRdb table lists in-frame clones only, not all of them. The table lists roughly 500,000 clones, about 85% of them singletons. V was clipped by 1 base and J by 6 bases, with 7 bases between them. CDR3 length: 13 amino acids. The V gene's germline CDR1 is MGHRA and CDR2 YSYEKL. Sequenced: PBMCs. The V gene is TRBV4-1, the J gene TRBJ1-5, with a weak D call TRBD1 (6 bases). The receptor was derived from a woman between 40 and 55 years old in good health. Some clones in this sample may be carry-over from other donors' samples. CDR3 sequence (DNA): TGCGCCAGCAGCCAAGGGGGGGCTCAGCCCCAGCATTTT. It is translated as CASSQGGAQPQHF.